The clone carrying this T cell receptor beta chain was seen a handful of times. What it recognizes is unknown. The record originates from a study of PD-1 blockade in classical Hodgkin lymphoma. V was clipped by 7 bases and J by 0 bases, with 13 bases between them. The CDR3 extends over 13 amino acids. Germline V gene sequence: CDR1 SQVTM, CDR2 ANQGSEA. Study-level results: Patients newly diagnosed and complete responders had comparable baseline diversity.

Using immunoSEQ multiplex PCR, the repertoire was profiled, and TCRdb retains in-frame clones only, with some absent. The data contain about 12,000 clones, about four fifths of them seen just once; the ten biggest clones take up 20% to 25%. Every single patient, without exception, relapsed after autologous stem cell transplantation, and brentuximab vedotin exposure varied. V gene TRBV29-1 combines with J gene TRBJ2-7, with D possibly matching TRBD1 (6 bases). Sequencing used peripheral blood mononuclear cells (PBMCs), obtained at baseline. This TCR derives from a human donor with classical Hodgkin lymphoma. CDR3 sequence reads: CSAGQTPSYEQYF. The CDR3 DNA follows: TGCAGCGCGGGACAAACACCCTCCTACGAGCAGTACTTC.